This TCR beta chain was found in a study of HIV-infected patients and healthy controls. Between the trimmed V and J ends, which lost 2 bases and 7 bases, there was a span of 11 bases. The CDR3 is made up of 13 amino acids. TCRdb passed the 5' RACE reads through MiXCR, listing each CDR3 protein once. The sample lists tens of thousands of distinct CDR3 sequences, around 16% occurring once. Sequences were obtained from CD4+ T cells from blood. This sequence was found in a human donor in good health. This chain connects TRBV12-3 or TRBV12-4 to TRBJ1-1, with D perhaps matching TRBD1 (5 bases). DNA for the CDR3: TGTGCCAGCAGTTTAAAGCAGGGCTATGAAGCTTTCTTT. It is translated as CASSLKQGYEAFF.